Following are 18 T cell receptor beta chains from one sample sequenced in a study of cytomegalovirus exposure and HLA in healthy donors. Some clones are missing from TCRdb's copy, which holds only in-frame ones; the method was immunoSEQ multiplex PCR. This sample has about 86,000 clones; 85% to 95% occur once, and the top ten carry about 0.7%. Sample: PBMCs. Receptors were obtained from a man younger than 35 in good health and CMV-seronegative.

This rearrangement joins TRBV5-4 to TRBJ2-1; 9 bases line up with TRBD1. V lost 4 bases and J lost 4; bases outside the gene matches: 9. The length of the CDR3 is 16 residues. CDR1 is SGHNT, CDR2 YYREEE, per germline (reference sequence). This CDR3 is CASSQGGTGLYNEQFF. In DNA, the CDR3 is TGTGCCAGCAGCCAGGGTGGGACAGGGTTATACAATGAGCAGTTCTTC. The full variable domain, rest sourced from reference TRBV5-4 and TRBJ2-1, is ETGVTQSPTHLIKTRGQQVTLRCSSQSGHNTVSWYQQALGQGPQFIFQYYREEENGRGNFPPRFSGLQFPNYSSELNVNALELDDSALYLCASSQGGTGLYNEQFFGPGTRLTVL.

The rearrangement joins TRBV4-1 to TRBJ2-7, with 9 bases identical to TRBD1. Germline assignment: CDR1 MGHRA and CDR2 YSYEKL. The CDR3 covers 18 residues. V dropped 1 base and J dropped 0; count of bases not matched to a gene: 10. CDR3 amino acids: CASSQGSPTGGLSYEQYF. CDR3 sequence (DNA): TGCGCCAGCAGCCAAGGTTCACCCACAGGGGGCCTCTCCTACGAGCAGTACTTC.

The chain couples TRBV19 to TRBJ2-1; 10 nucleotides agree with TRBD1. CDR3 length: 11 amino acids. CDR1 and CDR2 (germline): LNHDA, SQIVND (reference sequence). Trimming removed 4 bases from V and 14 bases from J; junction bases left unmatched: 2. CDR3: CASSTTGGKFF. The DNA of the CDR3 is TGTGCCAGTAGTACGACAGGGGGCAAGTTCTTC.

The chain has TRBV7-6 and TRBJ1-2; D may be TRBD1 (5 bases). Germline V CDR1 and CDR2: SGHVS, FNYEAQ. The length of the CDR3 is 14 residues. Trimming shortened V by 1 base and J by 5 bases, and 11 bases separated the two germline ends. The CDR3 DNA sequence: TGTGCCAGCAGCTTAGGACCCGGGACTTATGGCTACACCTTC. Translated: CASSLGPGTYGYTF. The full variable domain, its missing parts supplied by reference TRBV7-6 and TRBJ1-2, is GAGVSQSPRYKVTKRGQDVALRCDPISGHVSLYWYRQALGQGPEFLTYFNYEAQQDKSGLPNDRFSAERPEGSISTLTIQRTEQRDSAMYRCASSLGPGTYGYTFGSGTRLTVV.

This chain uses TRBV19 with TRBJ1-5, with TRBD1 matching over 11 bases. Germline V lookup: CDR1 LNHDA, CDR2 SQIVND (reference sequence). Unmatched junction bases numbered 10, after V lost 1 base and J lost 2 bases. The CDR3 spans 19 residues. The DNA for the CDR3 is TGTGCCAGTAGTATAGTAAAAGGACAGGGGGCCGTCCGCAATCAGCCCCAGCATTTT. Protein: CASSIVKGQGAVRNQPQHF.

The chain has TRBV9 and TRBJ1-2; 7 bases fit TRBD1. This CDR3 is built from 15 residues. Germline V lookup: CDR1 SGDLS, CDR2 YYNGEE. Losses at the gene ends were 4 bases for V and 0 bases for J; bases not matched to a gene: 6. In DNA, the CDR3 is TGTGCCAGCAGCCCGACAGGGCCCCCTAACTATGGCTACACCTTC. This encodes CASSPTGPPNYGYTF.

J is TRBJ1-5 and V is TRBV19; no clear D. Germline V gene sequence: CDR1 LNHDA, CDR2 SQIVND (reference sequence). CDR3 length: 13 residues. Trimming stripped 2 bases from V and 3 bases from J, with 5 bases between. The CDR3 reads CASSIQVNQPQHF. The CDR3 DNA is TGTGCCAGTAGTATACAGGTCAATCAGCCCCAGCATTTT.

The chain couples TRBV12-5 to TRBJ2-7, with 7 bases lining up with TRBD1. The CDR3 covers 14 residues. CDR1 LGHNT and CDR2 FRNRAP come from the germline V gene. The V segment lost 1 base and the J segment 0 bases; nucleotides outside the gene matches: 0. This CDR3 reads CASGLGQGSYEQYF. Here the CDR3 DNA reads TGTGCTAGTGGTTTGGGACAGGGCTCCTACGAGCAGTACTTC. Together with reference TRBV12-5 and TRBJ2-7, the CDR3 gives the full variable domain: DARVTQTPRHKVTEMGQEVTMRCQPILGHNTVFWYRQTMMQGLELLAYFRNRAPLDDSGMPKDRFSAEMPDATLATLKIQPSEPRDSAVYFCASGLGQGSYEQYFGPGTRLTVT.

The rearrangement links TRBV10-3 to TRBJ1-1; 8 nucleotides align to TRBD1. The CDR3 covers 15 residues. With 4 bases clipped from V and 1 base from J, the junction kept 5 bases outside the gene matches. The germline V gene encodes CDR1 ENHRY and CDR2 SYGVKD. The CDR3 DNA reads as TGTGCCATCAGTGGACAGGGGAGTGGGAACACTGAAGCTTTCTTT. Its translation: CAISGQGSGNTEAFF.

A remark on this clone: The sample holds other DNA sequences that translate to the same CDR3. The V gene is TRBV28, the J gene TRBJ1-2; D unresolved. Trimming removed 5 bases from V and 5 bases from J, with 3 bases in between. Germline V CDR1 and CDR2: MDHEN, SYDVKM. CDR3 size: 10 residues. CDR3 nucleotides: TGTGCCAGCAGTCGTTATGGCTACACCTTC. It translates to CASSRYGYTF.

CDR3: CASRRERGDSYEQYF. CDR3 nucleotide sequence: TGTGCCAGCAGGAGAGAGCGGGGTGACTCCTACGAGCAGTACTTC. The gene calls are TRBV9 and TRBJ2-7; 7 bases are shared with TRBD2. The V gene end was trimmed by 5 bases and the J gene end by 0 bases; junction bases not matched to a gene: 8. Germline lookup yields CDR1 SGDLS and CDR2 YYNGEE. The CDR3 is 15 amino acids.

V gene TRBV5-1 combines with J gene TRBJ2-7; D gene unclear. V lost 0 bases and J 1 base, leaving 8 bases between the germline ends. Looked up from germline, CDR1 is SGHRS and CDR2 is YFSETQ. This CDR3 spans 14 amino acids. CDR3 sequence reads: CASSLVQLSYEQYF. CDR3 coding DNA: TGCGCCAGCAGCTTGGTCCAGTTATCCTACGAGCAGTACTTC.

A note on this clone: At one end the junction does not follow the germline gene, possibly because of a read error. V gene TRBV11-1 combines with J gene TRBJ1-1, with D possibly matching TRBD1 (5 bases). This CDR3 is 11 amino acids long. Germline loops: CDR1 SGHAT, CDR2 FQDESV (reference sequence). The CDR3 here is CASSMITGAPF. CDR3 DNA sequence: TGTGCCAGCAGCATGATTACAGGCGCTCCGTTT.

The chain has TRBV7-9 and TRBJ2-1, with 10 bases lining up with TRBD2. The CDR3 totals 14 residues. The trim removed 1 base at V and 15 bases at J, leaving 9 bases unmatched. Germline V gives CDR1 SEHNR, CDR2 FQNEAQ (reference sequence). The CDR3 loop is CASSLDPPGTSVFF. CDR3 DNA sequence: TGTGCCAGCAGCTTAGACCCCCCCGGGACTAGCGTGTTCTTC.

V and J are TRBV7-9 and TRBJ1-4, with D possibly being TRBD1 (5 bases). The CDR3 is made up of 15 amino acids. The V end lost 6 bases, the J end lost 2 bases, and 13 bases lay between the germline ends. Germline values: CDR1 SEHNR, CDR2 FQNEAQ (reference sequence). CDR3 in amino acids: CASRGRQGTNEKLFF. The CDR3 region has the DNA TGTGCCAGCAGGGGTCGGCAGGGCACTAATGAAAAACTGTTTTTT.

J is TRBJ2-7 and V is TRBV18, with 11 bases matching TRBD1. The CDR3 has 16 amino acids. J gave up 5 bases and V 6 bases, and 12 bases lay outside the gene matches. Germline V gene sequence: CDR1 KGHSH, CDR2 LQKENI. In DNA, the CDR3 is TGTGCCAGCTCCCAAGGCATAGGGACAGGGGGAAACGAGCAGTACTTC. Its protein is CASSQGIGTGGNEQYF.

The chain is built from TRBV7-6 and TRBJ2-7, with TRBD1 matching 7 bases. In germline, CDR1 is SGHVS, CDR2 FNYEAQ. The CDR3 covers 18 residues. Trimming removed 5 bases from V and 4 bases from J; junction bases left unmatched: 20. The CDR3 protein is CASSLGIPPGQRSYEQYF. CDR3 DNA sequence: TGTGCCAGCAGCCTAGGGATACCACCGGGACAGAGAAGTTACGAGCAGTACTTC.

The chain recombines TRBV4-1 with TRBJ2-2, with TRBD2 identical over 14 bases. This CDR3 has 16 residues. Trimming cost V 6 bases and J 2 bases; bases outside gene matches: 2. Germline CDR1 reads MGHRA; CDR2 reads YSYEKL. CDR3 coding DNA: TGCGCCAGCAGGGGACTAGCGGGGGCCAACACCGGGGAGCTGTTTTTT. Protein sequence: CASRGLAGANTGELFF.